This T cell receptor (beta chain) was observed in a study of shared clonotypes between healthy human individuals. Regarding the study as a whole: Researchers sampled only blood; tissue repertoires likely differ.

CD4+ cell separation produced CD45RA+ naive and CD45RA-negative memory subsets. Details on this clone: Its cognate antigen is unknown.

Authors' analysis steps: Filtering differed, since immunoSEQ gave only junction sequences and no quality scores. Produced via immunoSEQ multiplex PCR; TCRdb's table is partial and in-frame only. V and J calls and clone size follow that table, whereas D and trimming were derived from the DNA. Among around 2,000,000 clones listed, 95% were seen once. Sequencing was done on a sample of naive CD4+ T cells sorted from blood. The subset: CD45RA+ positively selected. This clonotype originated in a young man in good health.

The CDR3 loop reads CASSGQGAFTGELFF. The DNA of the CDR3 is TGTGCCAGCAGTGGCCAGGGGGCTTTCACCGGGGAGCTGTTTTTT. The V gene is TRBV25-1, the J gene TRBJ2-2, with 8 bases identical to TRBD1. The CDR3 extends over 15 amino acids. Germline V gene sequence: CDR1 MGHDK, CDR2 SYGVNS. The J segment lost 4 bases and the V segment lost 4 bases, leaving 5 bases of the junction unmatched.